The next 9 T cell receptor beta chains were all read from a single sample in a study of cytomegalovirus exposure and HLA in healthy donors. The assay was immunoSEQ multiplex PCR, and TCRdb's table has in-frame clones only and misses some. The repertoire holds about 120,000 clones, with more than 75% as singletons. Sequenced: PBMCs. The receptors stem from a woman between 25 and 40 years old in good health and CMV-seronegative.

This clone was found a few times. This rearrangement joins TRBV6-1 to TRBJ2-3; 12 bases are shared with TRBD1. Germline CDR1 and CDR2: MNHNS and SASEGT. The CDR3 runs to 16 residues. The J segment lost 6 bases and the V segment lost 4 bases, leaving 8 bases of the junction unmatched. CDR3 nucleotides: TGTGCCAGCAGTGGAATGGGACAGGGGGCGCTCGATACGCAGTATTTT. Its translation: CASSGMGQGALDTQYF.

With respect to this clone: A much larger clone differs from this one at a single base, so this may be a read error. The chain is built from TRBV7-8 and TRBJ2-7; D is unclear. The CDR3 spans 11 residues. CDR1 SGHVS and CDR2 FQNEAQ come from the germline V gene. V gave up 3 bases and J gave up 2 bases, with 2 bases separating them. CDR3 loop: CASSFAYEQYF. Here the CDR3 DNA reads TGTGCCAGCAGCTTCGCCTACGAGCAGTACTTC.

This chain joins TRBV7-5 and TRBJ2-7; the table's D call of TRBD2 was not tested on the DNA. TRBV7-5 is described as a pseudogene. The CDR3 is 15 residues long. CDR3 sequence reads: CARSPRGISLYEQYF. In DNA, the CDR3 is TGTGCCAGATCCCCCCGAGGGATATCCCTCTACGAGCAGTACTTC.

The CDR3 DNA follows: TGTGCCAGCAGCTCGGGCCGGACAGGATACAATGAGCAGTTCTTC. Translated, it gives CASSSGRTGYNEQFF. The chain carries TRBV7-2 and TRBJ2-1, with 7 positions matching TRBD1. The CDR3 has 15 residues. From germline, CDR1 is SGHTA and CDR2 FQGNSA. The V gene end was trimmed by 4 bases and the J gene end by 4 bases; junction bases not matched to a gene: 7.

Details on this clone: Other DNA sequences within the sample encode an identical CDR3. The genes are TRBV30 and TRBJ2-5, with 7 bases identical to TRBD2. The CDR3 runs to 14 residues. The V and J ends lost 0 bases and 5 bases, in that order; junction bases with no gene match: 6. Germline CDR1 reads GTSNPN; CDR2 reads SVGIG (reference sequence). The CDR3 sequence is CAWSVRQGGETQYF. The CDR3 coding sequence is TGTGCCTGGAGTGTAAGGCAGGGAGGGGAGACCCAGTACTTC.

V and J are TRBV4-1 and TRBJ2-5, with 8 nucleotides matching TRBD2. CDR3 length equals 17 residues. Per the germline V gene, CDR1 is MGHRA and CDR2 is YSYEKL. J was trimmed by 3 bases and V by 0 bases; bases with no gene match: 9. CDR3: CASSQDQPTSVEETQYF. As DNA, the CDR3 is TGCGCCAGCAGCCAAGATCAGCCGACTAGCGTCGAAGAGACCCAGTACTTC.

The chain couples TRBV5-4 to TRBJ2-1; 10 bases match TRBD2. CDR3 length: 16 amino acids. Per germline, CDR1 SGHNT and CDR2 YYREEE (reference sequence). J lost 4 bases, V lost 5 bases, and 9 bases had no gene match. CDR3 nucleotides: TGTGCCAGCAGTCGCAGCGGGGGGGCCGTTTACAATGAGCAGTTCTTC. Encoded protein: CASSRSGGAVYNEQFF. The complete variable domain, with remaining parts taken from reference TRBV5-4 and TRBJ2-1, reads ETGVTQSPTHLIKTRGQQVTLRCSSQSGHNTVSWYQQALGQGPQFIFQYYREEENGRGNFPPRFSGLQFPNYSSELNVNALELDDSALYLCASSRSGGAVYNEQFFGPGTRLTVL.

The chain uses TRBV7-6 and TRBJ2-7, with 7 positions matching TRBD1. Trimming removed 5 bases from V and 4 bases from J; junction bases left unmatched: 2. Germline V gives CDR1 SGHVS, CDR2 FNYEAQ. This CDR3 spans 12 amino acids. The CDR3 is CASSPGQYEQYF. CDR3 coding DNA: TGTGCCAGCAGCCCGGGACAGTACGAGCAGTACTTC. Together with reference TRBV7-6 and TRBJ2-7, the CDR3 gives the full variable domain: GAGVSQSPRYKVTKRGQDVALRCDPISGHVSLYWYRQALGQGPEFLTYFNYEAQQDKSGLPNDRFSAERPEGSISTLTIQRTEQRDSAMYRCASSPGQYEQYFGPGTRLTVT.

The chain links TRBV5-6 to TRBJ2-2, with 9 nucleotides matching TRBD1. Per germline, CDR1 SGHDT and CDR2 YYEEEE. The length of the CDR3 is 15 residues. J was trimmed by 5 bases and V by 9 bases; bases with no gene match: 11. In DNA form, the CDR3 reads TGTGCCACCAGAAGGGGACAGGGTTTTACCGGGGAGCTGTTTTTT. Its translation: CATRRGQGFTGELFF.